Listed here is a single T cell receptor beta chain. Its specificity is unknown. Sample time point: blood at routine non-recurrence follow-up after resection. Frozen PBMC, nontumor lung or tumor provided whole RNA, which was sequenced unsorted. Germline V lookup: CDR1 SGHRS, CDR2 YFSETQ. The V gene lost 7 bases and the J gene lost 8 bases, with 18 bases spanning the gap. The CDR3 has 14 amino acids. This sample was included in a study of spatial heterogeneity in lung cancer. Study-wide context: For the average unique TCR and UMI combination, more than 9.5 occurrences appeared in raw reads.

TCR cDNA molecules each carried a unique molecular identifier. TCRdb reanalysed the 5' RACE reads using MiXCR and keeps one entry per CDR3 protein. Of some 120,000 distinct CDR3 sequences detected, roughly an eighth appear once; the ten largest clones hold 16%. Study-wide results and limits: Ubiquitous expanded tumor TCRs surfaced in blood more at resection than they did at follow-up.

The receptor was isolated from a male donor with early-stage non-small cell lung cancer. The chain joins TRBV5-1 to TRBJ1-4; no firm D call. The source was PBMCs, collected at follow-up. As DNA, the CDR3 is TGCGCCAGCGGCACGGGAGGTTACCGAGAAAAACTGTTTTTT. It specifies CASGTGGYREKLFF. The whole variable domain, filled in from reference TRBV5-1 and TRBJ1-4, reads KAGVTQTPRYLIKTRGQQVTLSCSPISGHRSVSWYQQTPGQGLQFLFEYFSETQRNKGNFPGRFSGRQFSNSRSEMNVSTLELGDSALYLCASGTGGYREKLFFGSGTQLSVL.